Listed here are 27 T cell receptor beta chains from one sample, sequenced in a study of neurological immune-mediated disorders. TCRdb reanalysed the 5' RACE reads using MiXCR and keeps one entry per CDR3 protein. The sample has fewer than 70,000 distinct CDR3 sequences, about 8.9% seen once. Time point: longitudinal time-point 2. The sequenced sample was PBMCs. The receptors were gathered from a man aged 25 to 40 in good health.

This clonotype was recorded at least ten times. This chain connects TRBV18 to TRBJ1-5; D unclear. Per the germline V gene, CDR1 is KGHSH and CDR2 is LQKENI. The V and J ends lost 2 bases and 5 bases respectively, with 10 bases between them. CDR3 size: 14 residues. The CDR3 sequence is CASSPNLSDQPQHF. The DNA for the CDR3 is TGTGCCAGCTCACCAAATTTATCCGATCAGCCCCAGCATTTT.

This clonotype was counted ten times or more. The V gene is TRBV5-5, the J gene TRBJ2-3; the D gene is possibly TRBD2 (5 bases). Trimming took off 4 bases at V and 3 bases at J, with 15 bases between the two ends. Germline CDR1 and CDR2: SGHKS and YYEKEE (reference sequence). There are 15 residues in the CDR3. Written as DNA, the CDR3 is TGTGCCAGCAGCCCCGGCCAAACGGGGACAGATACGCAGTATTTT. Translated, it gives CASSPGQTGTDTQYF.

This clonotype was observed many times. The V gene is TRBV5-1, the J gene TRBJ1-5; D uncertain. V lost 4 bases and J 4 bases, leaving 9 bases between the germline ends. This CDR3 region has 13 residues. CDR1 is SGHRS, CDR2 YFSETQ, per germline. The CDR3, as DNA: TGCGCCAGCAGCATTGCGCCGAATCAGCCCCAGCATTTT. Translating it yields CASSIAPNQPQHF.

This clonotype occurred many times. The rearrangement joins TRBV6-5 to TRBJ1-2; D is unclear. The CDR3 contains 12 residues. Germline lookup yields CDR1 MNHEY and CDR2 SVGAGI. Trimming took off 6 bases at V and 3 bases at J, with 8 bases between the two ends. Here the CDR3 reads CASRRQHYGYTF. CDR3 sequence (DNA): TGTGCCAGCAGAAGGCAGCACTATGGCTACACCTTC.

In this sample, this clonotype turned up many times. The chain has TRBV5-1 and TRBJ2-5, with 13 bases fitting TRBD2. Germline lookup yields CDR1 SGHRS and CDR2 YFSETQ. This CDR3 has 17 residues. Trimming took 3 bases from V and 2 from J; bases not matched to a gene: 7. The CDR3, as DNA: TGCGCCAGCAGCTCCTCCGGGACTAGCGGGACACAAGAGACCCAGTACTTC. Amino acids: CASSSSGTSGTQETQYF.

This clonotype was detected ten times or more. The gene calls are TRBV5-1 and TRBJ2-1, with 8 bases matching TRBD1. CDR1 and CDR2 (germline): SGHRS, YFSETQ. This CDR3 is 18 amino acids long. The trim removed 1 base at V and 4 bases at J, leaving 13 bases unmatched. CDR3 loop: CASSLYSGGTLLYNEQFF. The CDR3 nucleotides read TGCGCCAGCAGCTTGTATTCAGGGGGCACTCTCCTATACAATGAGCAGTTCTTC.

This clonotype was counted ten times or more. This rearrangement joins TRBV14 to TRBJ2-7; D remains unclear. CDR1 and CDR2 (germline): SGHDN, FVKESK. The CDR3 loop spans 13 amino acids. The ends were cut back, 1 base at V and 12 bases at J, with 16 bases in the middle. CDR3 amino acids: CASSQGGRSIPYF. CDR3 in DNA: TGTGCCAGCAGCCAAGGAGGCCGGTCCATCCCGTACTTC.

This clonotype was recorded many times. The chain uses TRBV3-1 and TRBJ2-3; D possibly corresponds to TRBD2 (6 bases). CDR1 LGHDT and CDR2 YNNKEL come from the germline V gene (reference sequence). Trimming took off 2 bases at V and 8 bases at J, with 14 bases between the two ends. This CDR3 is built from 14 residues. CDR3 sequence reads: CASSQLGTPGTQYF. The CDR3 nucleotides are TGTGCCAGCAGCCAACTGGGGACTCCTGGTACGCAGTATTTT.

As regards this clonotype: Given a much more abundant clone one base away, this may be a read error. CDR3 loop: CASSGGASNTGELFF. The DNA of the CDR3 is TGCGCCAGCAGCGGGGGGGCCTCGAACACCGGGGAGCTGTTTTTT. V usage is TRBV5-1 and J usage is TRBJ2-2, with a possible D match to TRBD2 (7 bases). This CDR3 comprises 15 residues. Per the germline V gene, CDR1 is SGHRS and CDR2 is YFSETQ. Trimming removed 4 bases at V and 0 bases at J, with 10 bases between.

This clonotype was picked up many times. The V and J genes are TRBV5-1 and TRBJ2-1, with TRBD1 as a possible D gene (6 bases). The CDR3 is 14 amino acids. The germline CDR1 and CDR2 sequences are SGHRS and YFSETQ. V was cut by 2 bases and J by 9 bases, with 15 bases left in between. The DNA of the CDR3 is TGCGCCAGCAGCTTAAAACAGGGAAGGATTGAGCAGTTCTTC. It is translated as CASSLKQGRIEQFF.

V is TRBV5-1 and J is TRBJ2-7, with 7 positions matching TRBD1. Looked up from germline, CDR1 is SGHRS and CDR2 is YFSETQ. The CDR3 has 15 residues. The junction had 10 bases not matched to a gene; V was cut back by 4 bases and J by 3 bases. CDR3 nucleotides: TGCGCCAGCAGCGCCCCGGGACAGAGGGTCTACGAGCAGTACTTC. Protein sequence: CASSAPGQRVYEQYF.

In its sample, this clonotype was seen many times. The V and J genes are TRBV12-3 or TRBV12-4 and TRBJ2-1; 12 positions agree with TRBD2. V lost 6 bases and J lost 5; bases outside the gene matches: 11. The CDR3 covers 17 residues. The CDR3 spells CASRPRLAGALDNEQFF. CDR3 in DNA: TGTGCCAGCAGGCCTAGACTAGCGGGAGCTCTAGACAATGAGCAGTTCTTC.

The chain uses TRBV20-1 and TRBJ2-1, with TRBD1 identical over 8 bases. The CDR3 length is 15 residues. V shed 0 bases, J shed 15 bases, and the junction held 16 bases outside the gene matches. Germline CDR1 and CDR2: DFQATT and SNEGSKA (reference sequence). This chain's CDR3 is CSARDTGQGSLDGFF. In DNA form, the CDR3 reads TGCAGTGCTAGAGATACTGGACAGGGCTCCCTCGATGGGTTCTTC.

This clonotype was recorded a few times. This chain joins TRBV7-8 and TRBJ2-3, with TRBD2 as a possible D gene (6 bases). This CDR3 has 16 amino acids. Germline CDR1 is SGHVS and CDR2 is FQNEAQ. Deletions cut 0 bases from V and 2 bases from J, with 12 bases between. For the CDR3, the DNA is TGTGCCAGCAGCTTAGCGCCGGGGGTTTCCACAGATACGCAGTATTTT. It specifies CASSLAPGVSTDTQYF.

This clonotype was seen repeatedly, ten times or more. The J gene is TRBJ2-7, the V gene TRBV6-1, with a weak D call TRBD1 (5 bases). The germline V gene encodes CDR1 MNHNS and CDR2 SASEGT. CDR3 size: 13 residues. V was clipped by 6 bases and J by 3 bases, with 12 bases between them. CDR3 bases: TGTGCCAGCAGCCAGGGCAACAGCTACGAGCAGTACTTC. Protein product: CASSQGNSYEQYF.

This clonotype was seen repeatedly, ten times or more. V and J are TRBV2 and TRBJ2-2; TRBD1 agrees at 8 bases. Losses at the gene ends were 2 bases for V and 3 bases for J; bases not matched to a gene: 5. Per the germline V gene, CDR1 is SNHLY and CDR2 is FYNNEI. This CDR3 spans 16 amino acids. Written as DNA, the CDR3 is TGTGCCAGCAGTGAATTCGGGACAGGAGACACCGGGGAGCTGTTTTTT. Protein product: CASSEFGTGDTGELFF. Full variable domain (rest looked up from reference TRBV2 and TRBJ2-2): EPEVTQTPSHQVTQMGQEVILRCVPISNHLYFYWYRQILGQKVEFLVSFYNNEISEKSEIFDDQFSVERPDGSNFTLKIRSTKLEDSAMYFCASSEFGTGDTGELFFGEGSRLTVL.

This clonotype has a count of ten or more. The chain combines TRBV7-8 with TRBJ2-7; 10 bases are shared with TRBD2. Unmatched junction bases numbered 17, after V lost 2 bases and J lost 4 bases. This CDR3 is 19 amino acids long. Germline values: CDR1 SGHVS, CDR2 FQNEAQ. CDR3 nucleotide sequence: TGTGCCAGCAGCTTAAGTCCGCCGGGCCGGGGACTAGCGCGTTACGAGCAGTACTTC. It encodes CASSLSPPGRGLARYEQYF. Combining the CDR3 with reference TRBV7-8 and TRBJ2-7 gives the whole variable domain GAGVSQSPRYKVAKRGQDVALRCDPISGHVSLFWYQQALGQGPEFLTYFQNEAQLDKSGLPSDRFFAERPEGSVSTLKIQRTQQEDSAVYLCASSLSPPGRGLARYEQYFGPGTRLTVT.

At least ten counts were recorded for this clonotype. The chain is built from TRBV27 and TRBJ2-7; 8 nucleotides match TRBD2. Germline loops: CDR1 MNHEY, CDR2 SMNVEV (reference sequence). V was clipped by 5 bases and J by 0 bases; unmatched bases: 9. The CDR3 has 16 amino acids. CDR3 residues: CASSMSISGNSYEQYF. Written as DNA, the CDR3 is TGTGCCAGCAGTATGTCCATTAGCGGGAACTCCTACGAGCAGTACTTC.

This clonotype was found many times. The V and J genes are TRBV4-1 and TRBJ2-7, with 7 bases identical to TRBD1. Per germline, CDR1 MGHRA and CDR2 YSYEKL. The CDR3 is 15 amino acids. V shed 1 base, J shed 4 bases, and the junction held 7 bases outside the gene matches. The CDR3 loop reads CASSQGGTEPYEQYF. CDR3 nucleotides: TGCGCCAGCAGCCAAGGAGGGACAGAGCCATACGAGCAGTACTTC.

This clonotype was detected ten times or more. The chain is built from TRBV5-1 and TRBJ2-3, with 11 bases aligning to TRBD1. The CDR3 consists of 16 residues. The V and J ends lost 5 bases and 5 bases, in that order; junction bases with no gene match: 10. CDR1 and CDR2 from the germline V gene are SGHRS and YFSETQ. The CDR3 loop reads CASRPPGQGVGDTQYF. The CDR3, as DNA: TGCGCCAGCAGGCCCCCGGGACAGGGGGTGGGAGATACGCAGTATTTT.

This clonotype was picked up many times. The rearrangement joins TRBV20-1 to TRBJ1-1, with TRBD1 matching over 8 bases. J was trimmed by 0 bases and V by 5 bases; bases with no gene match: 5. The CDR3 loop spans 14 amino acids. The V gene's germline CDR1 is DFQATT and CDR2 SNEGSKA (reference sequence). The CDR3 bases are TGCAGTGCTCGGACAGGGATGGTGAACACTGAAGCTTTCTTT. This translates into CSARTGMVNTEAFF.

This clonotype was recorded many times. This chain joins TRBV19 and TRBJ1-1; D not certain. Trimming took off 3 bases at V and 1 base at J, with 6 bases between the two ends. The CDR3 is made up of 13 amino acids. Germline lookup yields CDR1 LNHDA and CDR2 SQIVND (reference sequence). The CDR3 is CASSILRNTEAFF. The CDR3 nucleotides read TGTGCCAGTAGTATCTTAAGGAACACTGAAGCTTTCTTT.

Ten or more counts support this clonotype. This chain links TRBV27 with TRBJ1-2, with 10 bases matching TRBD1. The V gene's germline CDR1 is MNHEY and CDR2 SMNVEV (reference sequence). V trimming: 5 bases; J trimming: 4 bases; junction bases outside the gene matches: 4. The CDR3 totals 14 residues. The CDR3 here is CASSMTGGGYGYTF. The CDR3 bases are TGTGCCAGCAGTATGACAGGGGGCGGCTATGGCTACACCTTC.

This clonotype was found many times. This chain's CDR3 is CSVEDVVDYGYTF. The CDR3 region has the DNA TGCAGCGTTGAAGACGTCGTTGACTATGGCTACACCTTC. The chain is built from TRBV29-1 and TRBJ1-2; no reliable D call. Per the germline V gene, CDR1 is SQVTM and CDR2 is ANQGSEA. V was clipped by 0 bases and J by 3 bases, with 8 bases between them. This CDR3 region has 13 residues. Filled out from reference TRBV29-1 and TRBJ1-2, the complete variable domain reads SAVISQKPSRDICQRGTSLTIQCQVDSQVTMMFWYRQQPGQSLTLIATANQGSEATYESGFVIDKFPISRPNLTFSTLTVSNMSPEDSSIYLCSVEDVVDYGYTFGSGTRLTVV.

This chain joins TRBV10-3 and TRBJ2-2; 8 bases are shared with TRBD1. The germline V gene has CDR1 ENHRY and CDR2 SYGVKD. J gave up 5 bases and V 4 bases, and 15 bases lay outside the gene matches. This CDR3 has 18 residues. CDR3 in DNA: TGTGCCATCAGTGCCGACAGGGGAAACAGCGGTAGAACCGGGGAGCTGTTTTTT. Its protein product is CAISADRGNSGRTGELFF.

As concerns this clonotype: The junction and the germline gene differ at one end; a read error may be behind it. The rearrangement links TRBV7-2 to TRBJ1-5, with TRBD1 matching over 8 bases. From germline, CDR1 is SGHTA and CDR2 FQGNSA. This CDR3 has 13 amino acids. The CDR3 DNA follows: TGTGCCAGCAGCCAGGGGGCTAATCAGACCCAGCATTTT. Amino acids: CASSQGANQTQHF.

This clonotype was found many times. The genes are TRBV5-1 and TRBJ1-4, with TRBD1 matching over 10 bases. Trimming removed 4 bases from V and 7 bases from J; junction bases left unmatched: 7. Germline V CDR1 and CDR2: SGHRS, YFSETQ. CDR3 size: 15 residues. The CDR3 spells CASSQQDRGSEKLFF. The CDR3 DNA reads as TGCGCCAGCAGCCAGCAGGACAGGGGGAGTGAAAAACTGTTTTTT.